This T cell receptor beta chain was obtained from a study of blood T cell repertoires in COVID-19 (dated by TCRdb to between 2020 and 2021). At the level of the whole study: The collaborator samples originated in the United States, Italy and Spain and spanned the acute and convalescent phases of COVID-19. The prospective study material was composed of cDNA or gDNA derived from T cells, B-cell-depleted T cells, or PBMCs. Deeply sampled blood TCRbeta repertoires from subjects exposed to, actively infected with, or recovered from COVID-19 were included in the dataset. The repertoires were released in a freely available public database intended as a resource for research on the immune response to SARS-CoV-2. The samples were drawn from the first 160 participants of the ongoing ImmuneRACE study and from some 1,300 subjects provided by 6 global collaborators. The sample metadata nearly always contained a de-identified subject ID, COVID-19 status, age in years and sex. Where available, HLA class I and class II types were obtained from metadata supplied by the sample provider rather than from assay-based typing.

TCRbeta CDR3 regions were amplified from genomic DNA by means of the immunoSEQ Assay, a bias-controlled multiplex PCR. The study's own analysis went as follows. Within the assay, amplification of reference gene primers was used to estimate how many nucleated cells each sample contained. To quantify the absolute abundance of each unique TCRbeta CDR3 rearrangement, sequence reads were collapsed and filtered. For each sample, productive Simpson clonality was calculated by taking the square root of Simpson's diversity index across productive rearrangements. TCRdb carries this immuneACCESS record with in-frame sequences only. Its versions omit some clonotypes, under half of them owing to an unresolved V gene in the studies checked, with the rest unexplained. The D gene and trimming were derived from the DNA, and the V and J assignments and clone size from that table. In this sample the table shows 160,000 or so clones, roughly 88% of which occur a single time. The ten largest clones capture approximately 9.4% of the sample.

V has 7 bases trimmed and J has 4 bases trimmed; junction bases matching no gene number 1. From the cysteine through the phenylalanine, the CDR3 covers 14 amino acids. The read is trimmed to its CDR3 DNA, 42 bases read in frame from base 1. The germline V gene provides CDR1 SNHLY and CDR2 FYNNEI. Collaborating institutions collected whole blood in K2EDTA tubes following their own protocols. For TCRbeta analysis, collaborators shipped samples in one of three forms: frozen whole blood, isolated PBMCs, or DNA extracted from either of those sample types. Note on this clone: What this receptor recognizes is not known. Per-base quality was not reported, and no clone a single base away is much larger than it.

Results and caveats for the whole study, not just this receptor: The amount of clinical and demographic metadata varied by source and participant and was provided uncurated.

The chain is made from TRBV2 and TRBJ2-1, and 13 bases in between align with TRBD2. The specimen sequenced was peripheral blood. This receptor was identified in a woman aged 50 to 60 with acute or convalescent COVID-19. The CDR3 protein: CASTGLAGYNEQFF. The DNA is TGTGCCAGCACGGGACTAGCGGGGTACAATGAGCAGTTCTTC.